These 2 T cell receptor beta chains were all obtained from the same sample, sequenced in a study of tumor and adjacent non-tumor tissue in lung cancer. The library came from three nested PCR rounds adapted from ARM-PCR protocols. Using its own MiXCR run on the multiplex PCR reads, TCRdb lists one record per CDR3 protein. The sample lists more than 75,000 distinct CDR3 sequences, more than 80% seen once, with 30% in the top ten. RNA was extracted from bulk tissue without any cell sorting. More than 3 cm separated this lung sample from the edge of the tumor. The sequenced material came from distant non-tumor lung tissue. Receptors were obtained from a man in his 60s with small cell lung cancer.

The rearrangement uses TRBV6-1 and TRBJ2-5; TRBD2 aligns across 8 bases. The CDR3 sequence is 14 residues long. Germline V lookup: CDR1 MNHNS, CDR2 SASEGT. The CDR3: CISSEAGVIETQYF. Written as DNA, the CDR3 is TGTATCAGCAGTGAAGCGGGAGTGATAGAGACCCAGTACTTC.

On this clonotype itself: It is likely a read error, because the conserved phenylalanine at the end of the CDR3 is missing. The rearrangement joins TRBV4-1 to TRBJ2-7, with D possibly being TRBD2 (5 bases). CDR1 is MGHRA, CDR2 YSYEKL, per germline. The V end lost 6 bases, the J end lost 5 bases, and 20 bases lay between the germline ends. This CDR3 contains 15 residues. CDR3 bases: TGCGCCAGCAGAGAGGGAGTCAGCGGTACCCACGAGCAGTACCTC. It specifies CASREGVSGTHEQYL.